Listed below are T cell receptor beta chains from one sample, sequenced in a study of cytomegalovirus exposure and HLA in healthy donors. Clones were sequenced by immunoSEQ multiplex PCR, and TCRdb holds only the in-frame ones, with some missing. The data show 150,000 to 200,000 clones, with roughly 80% seen just once and around 7.3% held by the top ten. Sequences were obtained from PBMCs. These receptors all stem from a man aged 30-40 years in good health and CMV-seropositive. Both conserved end residues are part of each CDR3. The order of the fields is V gene, D gene, J gene, clone size, CDR3 DNA, CDR3 protein. A D gene is named only where the DNA matches it firmly. Clone size appears in some rows only: once, few, many, or a class for an expanded clone.

TRBV9,TRBD2,TRBJ2-1,-,TGTGCCAGCAGTGTGGGCCCCCAAGCGGGAGGCTACAATGAGCAGTTCTTC,CASSVGPQAGGYNEQFF
TRBV10-2,TRBD1,TRBJ2-5,-,TGCGCCAGCAGTGAGCTCCTCCGGGACAGCCAAGAGACCCAGTACTTC,CASSELLRDSQETQYF
TRBV5-4,TRBD1,TRBJ2-7,-,TGTGCCAGCAGCTCGGTCCGACAGGGGGCTTCCTACGAGCAGTACTTC,CASSSVRQGASYEQYF
TRBV27,TRBD1,TRBJ1-4,once,TGTGCCAGCAGGGGATGGGGACAGGGTCAATCCACTAATGAAAAACTGTTTTTT,CASRGWGQGQSTNEKLFF
TRBV5-8,-,TRBJ2-3,few,TGTGCCAGCAGCTTGTACGCGACGCGGGACACAGATACGCAGTATTTT,CASSLYATRDTDTQYF
TRBV28,TRBD2,TRBJ2-3,-,TGTGCCAGCAGAAAACAGGGACTAGCGGATAGCACAGATACGCAGTATTTT,CASRKQGLADSTDTQYF
TRBV27,TRBD2,TRBJ2-5,-,TGTGCCAGCAGTTTATTCCCAGCGGGAGCAGGAGAGACCCAGTACTTC,CASSLFPAGAGETQYF
TRBV18,-,TRBJ2-5,-,TGTGCCAGCTCACCACCTGGGGCGGAGACCCAGTACTTC,CASSPPGAETQYF
TRBV29-1,TRBD1,TRBJ1-2,-,TGCAGCGTTGAACAAGGACAGGGAGGCGGCTACACCTTC,CSVEQGQGGGYTF
TRBV27,TRBD2,TRBJ2-1,-,TGTGCCAGCAGTGGCCGACTAGCGGGATTCCCCCACAATGAGCAGTTCTTC,CASSGRLAGFPHNEQFF
TRBV18,-,TRBJ1-1,-,TGTGCCAGCTCCCAGGATTCGGACACTGAAGCTTTCTTT,CASSQDSDTEAFF
TRBV4-3,-,TRBJ1-1,-,TGCGCCAGCAGCCAAGTCGCCGGGAGGGGAGCTTTCTTT,CASSQVAGRGAFF
TRBV5-1,TRBD1,TRBJ2-2,-,TGCGCCAGCAGCCAAGGACAGGGGGTGGACACCGGGGAGCTGTTTTTT,CASSQGQGVDTGELFF
TRBV7-9,TRBD2,TRBJ2-3,once,TGTGCCAGCAGCTCGGCGGGAGTCAGAGATACGCAGTATTTT,CASSSAGVRDTQYF
TRBV4-2,TRBD2,TRBJ2-1,-,TGTGCCAGCAGCCAAGAGGCTAGCGGGAACCATGAGCAGTTCTTC,CASSQEASGNHEQFF
TRBV14,-,TRBJ2-7,-,TGTGCCAGCAGCCCCCGGGTGGGAGGTGGCGAGCAGTACTTC,CASSPRVGGGEQYF
TRBV18,-,TRBJ2-1,-,TGTGCCAGCTCACCATCCCCGGGAGTATGGCACAATGAGCAGTTCTTC,CASSPSPGVWHNEQFF
TRBV5-5,-,TRBJ1-2,-,TGTGCCAGCAGCTTGGAGCCGGGTGGCTACACCTTC,CASSLEPGGYTF
TRBV2,TRBD2,TRBJ2-2,-,TGTGCCAGCAGCGCTACTAGCGGATACACCGGGGAGCTGTTTTTT,CASSATSGYTGELFF
TRBV18,-,TRBJ2-2,-,TGTGCCAGCTCACCACCGCGGAACACCGGGGAGCTGTTTTTT,CASSPPRNTGELFF
TRBV7-9,TRBD1,TRBJ2-6,-,TGTGCCAGCAGCCCTCGCACAGGGGGCGGGCCTGGGGCCAACGTCCTGACTTTC,CASSPRTGGGPGANVLTF
TRBV6-1,-,TRBJ2-1,-,TGTGCCAGCAGTGAAGCGCCCAGGGGCTACGTCAATGAGCAGTTCTTC,CASSEAPRGYVNEQFF
TRBV10-1,-,TRBJ1-1,-,TGCGCCAGCAGTGAGTCGAAAGCCGGGGGCACTGAAGCTTTCTTT,CASSESKAGGTEAFF
TRBV9,TRBD2,TRBJ2-1,-,TGTGCCAGCAGCGTGGCGGGGGGGGTAGCGGGAGTTCATGAGCAGTTCTTC,CASSVAGGVAGVHEQFF
TRBV7-9,-,TRBJ1-2,-,TGTGCCAGCAGCTTAAGGTTCGACCCGACCATAGCCTATGGCTACACCTTC,CASSLRFDPTIAYGYTF
TRBV6-6,-,TRBJ1-1,-,TGTGCCAGCAGCCCTCTTGAGGCGGGAGCTTTCTTT,CASSPLEAGAFF
TRBV19,-,TRBJ2-2,-,TGTGCCAGTAGTATAGACGGACTGGAAGCCACCGGGGAGCTGTTTTTT,CASSIDGLEATGELFF
TRBV28,-,TRBJ1-2,-,TGTGCCAGCAGTTTAGGGCAGTATGGCTACACCTTC,CASSLGQYGYTF
TRBV7-9,-,TRBJ1-2,once,TGTGCCAGCAGCGTTGGCGGGGGAATTGGCTATGGCTACACCTTC,CASSVGGGIGYGYTF
TRBV4-1,-,TRBJ1-1,-,TGCGCCAGCAGGGGGCCCTTAAAGGACACTGAAGCTTTCTTT,CASRGPLKDTEAFF
TRBV11-2,TRBD2,TRBJ2-3,-,TGTGCCAGCAGCGGCGGGGCGGGGGGGCAAGATACGCAGTATTTT,CASSGGAGGQDTQYF
TRBV7-9,-,TRBJ1-2,-,TGTGCCAGCAGCTTGCGGGGAGCTAACTATGGCTACACCTTC,CASSLRGANYGYTF
TRBV21-1,-,TRBJ2-7,-,TGTGCCAGCCCAAAGGCAACTAGCGGGGACCACGAGCAGTACTTC,CASPKATSGDHEQYF